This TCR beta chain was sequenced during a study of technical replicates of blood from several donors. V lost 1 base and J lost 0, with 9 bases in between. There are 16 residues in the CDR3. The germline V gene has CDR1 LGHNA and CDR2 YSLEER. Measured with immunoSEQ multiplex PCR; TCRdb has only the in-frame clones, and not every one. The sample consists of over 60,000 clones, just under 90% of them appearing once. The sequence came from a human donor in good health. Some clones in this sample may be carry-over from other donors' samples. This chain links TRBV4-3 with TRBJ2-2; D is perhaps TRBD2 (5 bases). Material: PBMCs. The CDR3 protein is CASSQGPGTNTGELFF. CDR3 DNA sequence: TGCGCCAGCAGCCAAGGTCCGGGAACGAACACCGGGGAGCTGTTTTTT.